The clone carrying this T cell receptor beta chain was counted a few times. Its antigen is unidentified. The germline V gene encodes CDR1 SGHRS and CDR2 YFSETQ. The CDR3 covers 13 residues. The V gene lost 4 bases and the J gene lost 1 base, with 8 bases spanning the gap. The sample originates from a study of T cells in Graves' hyperthyroidism and ophthalmopathy. Study overall: Sampling of peripheral blood happened at initial diagnosis, prior to any treatment. Study results and caveats: From stable hyperthyroidism, ophthalmopathy was set apart by a 13 V-J model. Appearing also in blood were most of the thyroid clonotypes expanded above 0.001. Ophthalmopathy onset followed model prediction by a median around 6.9 months.

Template material for amplifying TCR beta CDR3 regions consisted of RNA transcripts. The TCR CDR3 first-round RT-PCR relied on the HTBI primer set. TCRdb re-derived calls from the multiplex PCR reads in MiXCR, one entry per CDR3 protein. The profile shows around 190,000 distinct CDR3 sequences, approximately 15% of them singletons. Sequences were obtained from blood. The chain recombines TRBV5-1 with TRBJ1-1; D is uncertain. The source is a woman in her 50s with Graves' hyperthyroidism. The CDR3 DNA is TGCGCCAGCAGCACGGTTGAGAACACTGAAGCTTTCTTT. Translation: CASSTVENTEAFF.